Sequencing of this T cell receptor (beta chain) was carried out in a study of blood T cell repertoires in COVID-19. Study details: Specimens from acute and convalescent COVID-19 originated in the United States, Italy and Spain.

Germline CDR1 LNHDA, CDR2 SQIVND (reference sequence). V was pared by 5 bases and J by 10 bases, with 10 bases of the junction left unmatched. The CDR3 spans 15 residues. Data came from immunoSEQ multiplex PCR; TCRdb stores just in-frame clones and leaves some out. The data show about 160,000 clones, about 85% seen once. The sequence was collected from an elderly man with COVID-19, enrolled during active disease. J is TRBJ2-1 and V is TRBV19, with 11 bases that match TRBD2. The material sequenced was peripheral blood. The CDR3 spells CASSPRLAGGNEQFF. In DNA, the CDR3 is TGTGCCAGTAGTCCCCGGTTAGCGGGGGGGAACGAGCAGTTCTTC.